This T cell receptor (beta chain) is from a study of cytomegalovirus exposure and HLA in healthy donors. Study background: The study placed over 65% of its approximately 400 genotyped donors in the Caucasian-associated ancestry cluster.

About this clone: Antigen unknown.

Primers included in the PCR were 60 Vbeta and 13 Jbeta primers. Original methodology: The authors later counted about 80 million unique TCR beta chains, roughly 10 million of them shared. TCRdb's table, derived via immunoSEQ multiplex PCR, lists solely in-frame clones and lacks some. The V and J calls and clone size were taken over from that table, and D and trimming were inferred from the DNA. Among under 90,000 clones listed, roughly 80% were seen once. Findings and caveats of the study: From TCR beta sequences, most subjects' HLA-A and HLA-B alleles were reportedly predicted accurately.

The CDR3 covers 15 residues. V was trimmed by 3 bases and J by 2 bases, leaving 13 bases between them. Germline loops: CDR1 MNHEY, CDR2 SVGAGI. The chain has TRBV6-5 and TRBJ2-5; D possibly corresponds to TRBD1 (6 bases). This sequence originates from a man in his forties or fifties in good health and CMV-seronegative. The sequenced material came from PBMCs. CDR3 sequence: CASSYTSGEQETQYF. The CDR3 nucleotides read TGTGCCAGCAGTTATACCTCAGGGGAACAAGAGACCCAGTACTTC.